These T cell receptor beta chains were read from a single sample in a study of T cells after yellow fever vaccination. TCRdb re-called the 5' RACE reads with MiXCR, one entry per CDR3 protein. The data contain about 310,000 distinct CDR3 sequences, 3.6% of them seen just once; the ten biggest clones take up 20% to 30%. Specimen: PBMCs, collected on the day of the yellow fever booster vaccination. The receptors were gathered from a man younger than 30 who received the YFV17D yellow fever vaccine. CDR3s include the opening cysteine and the closing phenylalanine or tryptophan. The order of the fields is clone size, J gene, V gene, D gene, CDR3 protein, CDR3 DNA. A D gene is named only where the DNA matches it firmly. The size field is filled for only some rows; it gives once, few, many or a size class.

size: many
J: TRBJ2-1
V: TRBV10-1
D: TRBD2
CDR3: CASSDAGGAYNEQFF
DNA: TGCGCCAGCAGTGATGCGGGGGGCGCCTACAATGAGCAGTTCTTC

size: NA
J: TRBJ2-2
V: TRBV7-2
D: TRBD1
CDR3: CASSKDRVAGELFF
DNA: TGTGCCAGCAGCAAGGACAGGGTGGCCGGGGAGCTGTTTTTT

size: many
J: TRBJ1-4
V: TRBV6-5
D: NA
CDR3: CASRPTFATNEKLFF
DNA: TGTGCCAGCAGGCCAACTTTTGCAACTAATGAAAAACTGTTTTTT

size: NA
J: TRBJ1-6
V: TRBV5-4
D: NA
CDR3: CASSLALSPPLHF
DNA: TGTGCCAGCAGCTTGGCGCTCAGTCCACCCCTCCACTTT

size: few
J: TRBJ2-7
V: TRBV4-2
D: NA
CDR3: CASSQVGGFGYEQYF
DNA: TGTGCCAGCAGCCAAGTGGGCGGGTTTGGCTACGAGCAGTACTTC

size: many
J: TRBJ1-2
V: TRBV18
D: TRBD1
CDR3: CASSPRQGGNYGYTF
DNA: TGTGCCAGCTCACCAAGACAGGGCGGTAACTATGGCTACACCTTC

size: many
J: TRBJ1-2
V: TRBV27
D: NA
CDR3: CASSSRLRVPYGYTF
DNA: TGTGCCAGCAGTTCAAGGCTCCGGGTCCCATATGGCTACACCTTC

size: NA
J: TRBJ1-5
V: TRBV7-9
D: NA
CDR3: CASSLLGDQPQHF
DNA: TGTGCCAGCAGCTTATTGGGGGATCAGCCCCAGCATTTT

size: many
J: TRBJ1-4
V: TRBV6-1
D: TRBD1
CDR3: CASSLTGGDEKLFF
DNA: TGTGCCAGCAGTTTGACAGGGGGGGACGAAAAACTGTTTTTT

size: few
J: TRBJ1-1
V: TRBV5-1
D: NA
CDR3: CASSFVGNTEAFF
DNA: TGCGCCAGCAGCTTTGTGGGAAATACTGAAGCTTTCTTT

size: many
J: TRBJ2-3
V: TRBV5-1
D: NA
CDR3: CASRGGPPTDTQYF
DNA: TGCGCCAGCAGGGGGGGGCCCCCCACAGATACGCAGTATTTT

size: many
J: TRBJ2-1
V: TRBV6-2/TRBV6-3
D: NA
CDR3: CASTQKGFSYNEQFF
DNA: TGTGCCAGCACCCAAAAGGGGTTCTCCTACAATGAGCAGTTCTTC

size: many
J: TRBJ1-1
V: TRBV15
D: NA
CDR3: CATSRVKGTSRNTEAFF
DNA: TGTGCCACCAGCAGAGTCAAGGGGACATCCAGGAACACTGAAGCTTTCTTT

size: many
J: TRBJ2-3
V: TRBV29-1
D: TRBD2
CDR3: CSTRLAGFADTQYF
DNA: TGCAGCACCCGACTAGCGGGGTTTGCAGATACGCAGTATTTT

size: few
J: TRBJ2-5
V: TRBV20-1
D: TRBD2
CDR3: CSARFAGGAGETQYF
DNA: TGCAGTGCTAGATTCGCCGGGGGGGCGGGAGAGACCCAGTACTTC

size: many
J: TRBJ2-2
V: TRBV12-3/TRBV12-4
D: NA
CDR3: CASSLRLNTGELFF
DNA: TGTGCCAGCAGTTTGAGGCTTAACACCGGGGAGCTGTTTTTT

size: few
J: TRBJ1-1
V: TRBV9
D: NA
CDR3: CASSVGTGRSSNTEAFF
DNA: TGTGCCAGCAGCGTAGGGACGGGACGGAGCTCAAACACTGAAGCTTTCTTT

size: few
J: TRBJ2-1
V: TRBV5-1
D: NA
CDR3: CASSRTRDKQFF
DNA: TGCGCCAGCAGCCGGACTAGGGACAAGCAGTTCTTC

size: many
J: TRBJ2-3
V: TRBV7-6
D: NA
CDR3: CASSKISTDTQYF
DNA: TGTGCCAGCAGCAAGATTAGCACAGATACGCAGTATTTT

size: many
J: TRBJ1-1
V: TRBV29-1
D: NA
CDR3: CSVERDPGTEAFF
DNA: TGCAGCGTTGAGAGGGATCCGGGCACTGAAGCTTTCTTT

size: few
J: TRBJ1-1
V: TRBV7-2
D: NA
CDR3: CASSLSLSTVFF
DNA: TGTGCCAGCAGCTTATCCCTTTCTACAGTTTTCTTT

size: NA
J: TRBJ2-1
V: TRBV6-5
D: TRBD1
CDR3: CASSYSRTGGLNEQFF
DNA: TGTGCCAGCAGTTACTCCCGGACAGGGGGTTTGAATGAGCAGTTCTTC

size: NA
J: TRBJ1-5
V: TRBV7-2
D: NA
CDR3: CASGDNNQPQHF
DNA: TGTGCCAGCGGGGATAATAATCAGCCCCAGCATTTT

size: few
J: TRBJ2-3
V: TRBV4-2
D: NA
CDR3: CASSQEEGARPDTQYF
DNA: TGTGCCAGCAGCCAAGAGGAGGGAGCTCGTCCGGATACGCAGTATTTT

size: many
J: TRBJ2-5
V: TRBV5-1
D: TRBD2
CDR3: CASRPGLASETQYF
DNA: TGCGCCAGCAGGCCGGGACTAGCATCTGAGACCCAGTACTTC

size: NA
J: TRBJ2-3
V: TRBV29-1
D: NA
CDR3: CSVGALGTDTQYF
DNA: TGCAGCGTGGGAGCCTTGGGCACAGATACGCAGTATTTT

size: many
J: TRBJ2-5
V: TRBV10-3
D: NA
CDR3: CAISESGTVAHF
DNA: TGTGCCATCAGTGAGTCTGGGACGGTTGCCCACTTC

size: many
J: TRBJ2-5
V: TRBV5-1
D: TRBD2
CDR3: CASSFQRGVQETQYF
DNA: TGCGCCAGCAGCTTCCAGCGGGGGGTCCAAGAGACCCAGTACTTC

size: many
J: TRBJ2-3
V: TRBV28
D: TRBD2
CDR3: CASSFRLASGTQYF
DNA: TGTGCCAGCAGTTTTCGGCTCGCTAGCGGTACGCAGTATTTT

size: few
J: TRBJ2-4
V: TRBV20-1
D: TRBD1
CDR3: CSATGQGNIQYF
DNA: TGCAGTGCGACAGGACAGGGCAACATTCAGTACTTC

size: few
J: TRBJ1-5
V: TRBV27
D: NA
CDR3: CASRSGLAGQPQHF
DNA: TGTGCCAGCAGATCAGGCCTCGCGGGTCAGCCCCAGCATTTT

size: many
J: TRBJ2-1
V: TRBV15
D: NA
CDR3: CATSRVIGNEQFF
DNA: TGTGCCACCAGCAGAGTAATAGGGAATGAGCAGTTCTTC

size: many
J: TRBJ2-1
V: TRBV12-3/TRBV12-4
D: NA
CDR3: CASSLPGAAYNEQFF
DNA: TGTGCCAGCAGTTTACCCGGCGCCGCCTACAATGAGCAGTTCTTC

size: NA
J: TRBJ1-1
V: TRBV7-2
D: NA
CDR3: CASSAHRTDNTEAFF
DNA: TGTGCCAGCAGCGCCCATAGGACAGACAACACTGAAGCTTTCTTT

size: many
J: TRBJ1-1
V: TRBV20-1
D: TRBD1
CDR3: CSAKLTGDGCCTEAFF
DNA: TGCAGTGCAAAACTTACAGGGGACGGTTGCTGCACTGAAGCTTTCTTT

size: few
J: TRBJ2-5
V: TRBV7-9
D: NA
CDR3: CASSPRTTETQYF
DNA: TGTGCCAGCAGCCCTAGGACCACAGAGACCCAGTACTTC

size: many
J: TRBJ1-4
V: TRBV11-2
D: NA
CDR3: CASSARGGARDNEKLFF
DNA: TGTGCCAGCAGCGCTAGGGGGGGGGCCAGGGATAATGAAAAACTGTTTTTT

size: few
J: TRBJ1-1
V: TRBV6-6
D: NA
CDR3: CASSYARGRRANTEAFF
DNA: TGTGCCAGCAGTTACGCGAGGGGCCGCAGGGCGAACACTGAAGCTTTCTTT

size: NA
J: TRBJ2-2
V: TRBV19
D: TRBD1
CDR3: CASSRDRGLGELFF
DNA: TGTGCCAGTTCCCGAGACAGGGGGTTAGGGGAGCTGTTTTTT

size: few
J: TRBJ2-3
V: TRBV18
D: NA
CDR3: CASSPPSARTDTQYF
DNA: TGTGCCAGCTCACCACCGTCGGCTAGGACAGATACGCAGTATTTT

size: many
J: TRBJ1-2
V: TRBV5-1
D: TRBD1
CDR3: CASSLEDRSYGYTF
DNA: TGCGCCAGCAGCTTGGAGGACAGGTCCTATGGCTACACCTTC

size: NA
J: TRBJ2-4
V: TRBV12-3/TRBV12-4
D: NA
CDR3: CASTPWGQDIQYF
DNA: TGTGCCAGCACCCCGTGGGGCCAGGACATTCAGTACTTC